These 18 T cell receptor beta chains originate from one sample sequenced in a study of blood T cell repertoires in COVID-19. Produced via immunoSEQ multiplex PCR; TCRdb's table is partial and in-frame only. The data show 65,000 or so clones, with approximately 90% seen just once and under 4% held by the top ten. Sequenced material: peripheral blood. The receptors were gathered from a man in his fifties with active COVID-19.

This chain joins TRBV24-1 and TRBJ2-5; 10 bases agree with TRBD2. The CDR3 runs 15 residues. V lost 4 bases and J lost 1; bases outside the gene matches: 2. Germline lookup yields CDR1 KGHDR and CDR2 SFDVKD. The CDR3 coding sequence is TGTGCCACCAGTGACCCTAGCGGGGGCCAAGAGACCCAGTACTTC. Its translation: CATSDPSGGQETQYF.

This chain joins TRBV7-3 and TRBJ2-5; possible D gene TRBD2, 6 bases. CDR1 and CDR2 from the germline V gene are SGHTA and FQGTGA. The CDR3 sequence is 13 residues long. With 5 bases removed from V and 5 bases from J, the gap between germline ends came to 12 bases. For the CDR3, the DNA is TGTGCCAGCAGCCTACAGGAGGGGGAGACCCAGTACTTC. Its protein product is CASSLQEGETQYF. The full variable domain, completed using reference TRBV7-3 and TRBJ2-5, is GAGVSQTPSNKVTEKGKYVELRCDPISGHTALYWYRQSLGQGPEFLIYFQGTGAADDSGLPNDRFFAVRPEGSVSTLKIQRTERGDSAVYLCASSLQEGETQYFGPGTRLLVL.

The chain links TRBV5-1 to TRBJ1-1; the D is unclear. The V and J ends lost 0 bases and 2 bases respectively, with 8 bases between them. From germline, CDR1 is SGHRS and CDR2 YFSETQ. The CDR3 sequence is 14 residues long. CDR3 in amino acids: CASSLGITNTEAFF. The CDR3 nucleotides are TGCGCCAGCAGCTTGGGTATCACTAACACTGAAGCTTTCTTT.

This chain connects TRBV24-1 to TRBJ1-1; 9 bases line up with TRBD1. CDR1 KGHDR and CDR2 SFDVKD come from the germline V gene. The CDR3 runs 17 residues. The junction had 13 bases not matched to a gene; V was cut back by 3 bases and J by 6 bases. The CDR3: CATSDANSGTGRSEAFF. The CDR3 DNA is TGTGCCACCAGTGATGCGAATTCCGGGACAGGGAGGTCTGAAGCTTTCTTT.

The chain couples TRBV7-9 to TRBJ2-2; 9 positions match TRBD1. Germline V CDR1 and CDR2: SEHNR, FQNEAQ (reference sequence). This CDR3 region has 16 residues. V gave up 5 bases and J gave up 3 bases; unmatched junction bases: 7. This CDR3 reads CASSDTGQGYTGELFF. CDR3 DNA: TGTGCCAGCAGCGATACCGGACAGGGGTACACCGGGGAGCTGTTTTTT.

The V and J genes are TRBV6-2 or TRBV6-3 and TRBJ2-7, with 7 bases aligning to TRBD2. Germline V lookup: CDR1 MNHEY, CDR2 SVGEGT. V was pared by 4 bases and J by 0 bases, with 6 bases of the junction left unmatched. The CDR3 extends over 15 amino acids. The CDR3, as DNA: TGTGCCAGCAGTTTGGTAGCGGGTGACTCCTACGAGCAGTACTTC. Encoded protein: CASSLVAGDSYEQYF.

V usage is TRBV5-6 and J usage is TRBJ2-1; 9 bases are a match to TRBD2. CDR1 and CDR2 (germline): SGHDT, YYEEEE. V lost 4 bases and J lost 3; bases outside the gene matches: 8. The length of the CDR3 is 16 residues. The CDR3: CASSPSTSGYYNEQFF. The CDR3 DNA follows: TGTGCCAGCAGCCCTTCGACTAGCGGTTACTACAATGAGCAGTTCTTC.

This clone was seen once. The rearrangement links TRBV28 to TRBJ1-2, with D possibly being TRBD1 (6 bases). CDR1 is MDHEN, CDR2 SYDVKM, per germline. The CDR3 sequence is 14 residues long. Trimming shortened V by 6 bases and J by 4 bases, and 15 bases separated the two germline ends. The CDR3 DNA is TGTGCCAGCAGCCTCATGGGGGCCCCCTATGGCTACACCTTC. It is translated as CASSLMGAPYGYTF.

This clone turned up a few times. The rearrangement links TRBV9 to TRBJ2-7; perhaps TRBD1 as D (5 bases). Germline CDR1 SGDLS, CDR2 YYNGEE. V was clipped by 0 bases and J by 0 bases, with 10 bases between them. This CDR3 is built from 15 residues. CDR3 sequence reads: CASSVGLTDSYEQYF. The DNA for the CDR3 is TGTGCCAGCAGCGTAGGTTTGACAGACTCCTACGAGCAGTACTTC.

V gene TRBV5-4 combines with J gene TRBJ2-1; no firm D call. CDR1 and CDR2 from the germline V gene are SGHNT and YYREEE (reference sequence). There are 15 residues in the CDR3. V was cut by 0 bases and J by 4 bases, with 11 bases left in between. The CDR3 spells CASSLENRRYNEQFF. The CDR3 bases are TGTGCCAGCAGCTTGGAGAATAGGCGGTACAATGAGCAGTTCTTC.

This clone appeared a few times. The chain combines TRBV19 with TRBJ1-5; 8 bases line up with TRBD1. Germline CDR1 reads LNHDA; CDR2 reads SQIVND (reference sequence). The CDR3 is made up of 14 amino acids. V lost 2 bases, J lost 8 bases, and 5 bases stayed unmatched. The CDR3 coding sequence is TGTGCCAGTAGTATAAATGCAGGGGGCGAGCCCCAGCATTTT. It yields the protein CASSINAGGEPQHF.

V usage is TRBV27 and J usage is TRBJ2-2; tentative D call: TRBD1 (5 bases). V lost 3 bases and J lost 2, with 10 bases in between. The germline V gene has CDR1 MNHEY and CDR2 SMNVEV (reference sequence). The CDR3 spans 15 residues. The CDR3, as DNA: TGTGCCAGCAGTTTCGGCAGGGTTAACACCGGGGAGCTGTTTTTT. Translating it yields CASSFGRVNTGELFF.

CDR3 in amino acids: CASSPGAGEGNQPQHF. The CDR3 DNA follows: TGTGCCAGCAGCCCGGGGGCGGGGGAAGGCAATCAGCCCCAGCATTTT. This chain uses TRBV7-2 with TRBJ1-5; a weak D match, TRBD1 (6 bases). This CDR3 spans 16 amino acids. V was clipped by 5 bases and J by 2 bases, with 16 bases between them. Germline lookup yields CDR1 SGHTA and CDR2 FQGNSA.

The chain combines TRBV7-9 with TRBJ2-5, with D unclear. CDR1 is SEHNR, CDR2 FQNEAQ, per germline (reference sequence). Trimming left V 0 bases short and J 7 bases short, with 6 bases between. The CDR3 loop spans 12 amino acids. CDR3 amino acids: CASSLASGTQYF. The CDR3 bases are TGTGCCAGCAGCTTAGCCTCGGGGACCCAGTACTTC.

The chain combines TRBV5-1 with TRBJ2-7, with TRBD2 identical over 9 bases. The CDR3 totals 14 residues. Germline V gene data show CDR1 as SGHRS and CDR2 as YFSETQ. Trimming at V came to 1 base and at J to 3 bases, leaving 2 bases not matched to a gene. CDR3 DNA sequence: TGCGCCAGCAGCTTGTCGACTAGCGGCTACGAGCAGTACTTC. It encodes CASSLSTSGYEQYF.

V usage is TRBV27 and J usage is TRBJ2-6, with D possibly TRBD2 on 6 matching bases. V was clipped by 8 bases and J by 0 bases, with 11 bases between them. This CDR3 spans 15 amino acids. Germline V gives CDR1 MNHEY, CDR2 SMNVEV (reference sequence). CDR3 loop: CASRDSGSGANVLTF. CDR3 nucleotides: TGTGCCAGCCGGGACTCCGGCTCTGGGGCCAACGTCCTGACTTTC.

This chain uses TRBV28 with TRBJ2-1; TRBD2 agrees at 7 bases. J was trimmed by 0 bases and V by 8 bases; bases with no gene match: 7. The CDR3 totals 15 residues. The V gene's germline CDR1 is MDHEN and CDR2 SYDVKM. DNA of the CDR3: TGTGCCAGCGGCGATGGCGGGAGCTCCTACAATGAGCAGTTCTTC. Translating it yields CASGDGGSSYNEQFF.

J is TRBJ2-1 and V is TRBV25-1, with 7 bases aligning to TRBD1. Trimming at V came to 4 bases and at J to 4 bases, leaving 4 bases not matched to a gene. There are 14 residues in the CDR3. Germline CDR1 is MGHDK and CDR2 is SYGVNS. In DNA, the CDR3 is TGTGCCAGCAGTGGACAGGGAAGTTACAATGAGCAGTTCTTC. Protein sequence: CASSGQGSYNEQFF.